The present TCR beta chain was sequenced within a study of cytomegalovirus exposure and HLA in healthy donors. The study, taken as a whole, reports: In a later analysis, at a false discovery rate of 0.05, some 17,000 TCR beta sequences were associated with HLA alleles.

The study ran its PCR with 60 Vbeta and 13 Jbeta primers. Clones were read by immunoSEQ multiplex PCR, and TCRdb kept only the in-frame ones, dropping some. The sample lists under 110,000 clones; 65% to 80% were seen once. V dropped 4 bases and J dropped 6; count of bases not matched to a gene: 4. Per germline, CDR1 SGHNT and CDR2 YYREEE (reference sequence). This CDR3 is 14 amino acids long. Concerning this clone: Antigen: not known.

This chain joins TRBV5-4 and TRBJ1-4, with TRBD1 matching 9 bases. The receptor was isolated from a male donor in good health and CMV-seropositive. The specimen was PBMCs. The CDR3 reads CASSHDRGDEKLFF. CDR3 DNA sequence: TGTGCCAGCAGCCACGACAGGGGGGATGAAAAACTGTTTTTT.